This T cell receptor (beta chain) is from a study of cytomegalovirus exposure and HLA in healthy donors. Study results and limitations: Follow-up analysis seemed to connect common viral pathogens with several of the most significant clusters identified. In a later analysis, about 17,000 TCR beta sequences were associated with HLA alleles at 0.05 false discovery rate. Cytomegalovirus association was listed for about 150 TCR beta chains. According to an earlier analysis, most TCR beta V segments yielded productive rearrangements about 87% or about 30% of the time.

On this clone itself: The target antigen is unknown.

Germline V gene sequence: CDR1 SGHTS, CDR2 YDEGEE. The CDR3 extends over 13 amino acids. V dropped 1 base and J dropped 8 bases, with 12 bases sitting between them. The study ran its PCR with 60 Vbeta and 13 Jbeta primers. Sequencing used immunoSEQ multiplex PCR; TCRdb keeps in-frame clones, though not all of them. Here the sample spans roughly 120,000 clones, around 80% being singletons. This sequence originates from a female donor in good health and CMV-seropositive. The source material was PBMCs. This chain connects TRBV5-8 to TRBJ1-2; D possibly corresponds to TRBD1 (6 bases). CDR3 loop: CASSLQGMWGYTF. The CDR3 DNA is TGTGCCAGCAGCTTGCAGGGGATGTGGGGCTACACCTTC.